The T cell receptor beta chain described here comes from a study of T cell repertoires in cytomegalovirus infection. Looking at the study overall: CMV infection plus the matching HLA type was flagged by public TCR beta signatures. General observations from the study: People with CMV and the relevant HLA were identified by cumulative public TCR beta family frequency. The study found HLA-C-restricted CMV-specific TCR beta clonotypes dominating the ex vivo response.

TCRdb used MiXCR to reprocess the reads, holding one entry per CDR3 protein. The data hold about 330,000 distinct CDR3 sequences, with more than 8% observed a single time. The CDR3 length is 12 residues. Between the trimmed V and J ends, which lost 7 bases and 6 bases, there was a span of 10 bases. The germline V gene has CDR1 MNHEY and CDR2 SVGEGT. This clonotype has a count of ten or more. Its target is unknown. Input material: PBMCs. The chain carries TRBV6-2 or TRBV6-3 and TRBJ2-1, with D possibly TRBD1 on 6 matching bases. The TCR sequence derives from a human donor in good health (CMV status not recorded). Some clones in this sample may be carry-over from other donors' samples. CDR3 DNA: TGTGCCAGCAAACAGGGAAGCAATGAGCAGTTCTTC. It encodes CASKQGSNEQFF.